This record concerns one T cell receptor beta chain sequence. This CDR3 has 18 residues. Deletions cut 6 bases from V and 0 bases from J, with 23 bases between. The germline V gene encodes CDR1 MNHEY and CDR2 SMNVEV (reference sequence). The data were produced by immunoSEQ multiplex PCR, yet TCRdb's version contains in-frame clones alone and is incomplete. This sample has approximately 89,000 clones, with 90% to 95% found just once. These data come from a study of T cell responses to AZD1222 COVID-19 vaccine. Sample: peripheral blood, taken on day 0 of AZD1222 vaccination. The sequence derives from an adult in good health. The genes are TRBV27 and TRBJ1-1, with D possibly TRBD1 on 5 matching bases. The CDR3 spells CASSSTLFKQVMNTEAFF. DNA of the CDR3: TGTGCCAGCAGCTCAACACTCTTCAAACAGGTAATGAACACTGAAGCTTTCTTT.